Listed here are 8 T cell receptor beta chains from one sample, sequenced in a study of post-analysis software for immune sequencing data. Findings and limits, study-wide: There were five TRBV segments more frequent in patients than controls, and TRBV5-6, TRBV5-1 and TRBV20-1 were among them.

These receptors have no identified antigens. Unique-molecular-identifier-tagged TCR beta cDNA libraries were used. Using its own MiXCR run on the PCR reads, TCRdb lists one record per CDR3 protein. This sample yields about 800,000 distinct CDR3 sequences, of which 30% are seen a single time; 0.55% to 0.65% belongs to the top ten. Sequencing was carried out using blood. The source of these receptors is a girl aged 5 to 17 with multiple sclerosis.

This clonotype was counted at least ten times. The J gene is TRBJ2-3, the V gene TRBV5-1; a possible D gene is TRBD2 (5 bases). Trimming pared 4 bases from V and 0 bases from J, leaving 15 bases between. CDR3 length: 16 amino acids. CDR1 is SGHRS and CDR2 is YFSETQ in the germline V gene. CDR3 sequence reads: CASSRDGEPSTDTQYF. The DNA for the CDR3 is TGCGCCAGCAGCCGCGACGGGGAGCCTAGCACAGATACGCAGTATTTT.

This clonotype was seen more than once but under ten times. Written as DNA, the CDR3 is TGCAGTGCCCTACAGGGGGGCGGTGAGCCCCAGCATTTT. Amino acid sequence: CSALQGGGEPQHF. The chain joins TRBV20-1 to TRBJ1-5, with 8 bases fitting TRBD1. This CDR3 has 13 amino acids. After removal of 6 bases from V and 8 bases from J, the junction contained 9 bases not matched to a gene. Germline lookup yields CDR1 DFQATT and CDR2 SNEGSKA (reference sequence).

The chain recombines TRBV12-3 or TRBV12-4 with TRBJ2-4; D may be TRBD1 (5 bases). Near its end, the DNA agrees better with TRBJ2-7, so the J call may be wrong. The CDR3 totals 14 residues. This chain's CDR3 is CASTPRRGRDEQYF. The CDR3 bases are TGTGCCAGCACTCCGCGAAGGGGCCGCGACGAGCAGTACTTC.

This clonotype was observed many times. The chain recombines TRBV7-2 with TRBJ1-2; the D gene is possibly TRBD1 (5 bases). V was trimmed by 1 base and J by 4 bases, leaving 13 bases between them. Looked up from germline, CDR1 is SGHTA and CDR2 is FQGNSA. The CDR3 has 15 amino acids. The CDR3 region has the DNA TGTGCCAGCAGCTTAGTACAAGGGGCCGGCTATGGCTACACCTTC. Translating it yields CASSLVQGAGYGYTF.

V is TRBV20-1 and J is TRBJ1-1; a possible D gene is TRBD1 (6 bases). The CDR3 covers 15 residues. CDR1 is DFQATT, CDR2 SNEGSKA, per germline (reference sequence). V lost 3 bases to trimming and J lost 1 base, with 15 bases between them. The CDR3 region is CSARGGQAKNTEAFF. The CDR3 DNA is TGCAGTGCTAGGGGGGGGCAGGCCAAGAACACTGAAGCTTTCTTT.

This chain links TRBV4-3 with TRBJ2-3; a possible D gene is TRBD1 (5 bases). Germline values: CDR1 LGHNA, CDR2 YSLEER. Trimming took 0 bases from V and 6 from J, leaving 10 bases between them. The CDR3 has 14 residues. The CDR3 region is CASSQDRVGDTQYF. The CDR3 DNA follows: TGCGCCAGCAGCCAAGACAGGGTAGGGGATACGCAGTATTTT.

The rearrangement uses TRBV29-1 and TRBJ2-5; 8 positions agree with TRBD1. Unmatched junction bases numbered 9, after V lost 3 bases and J lost 12 bases. Germline V gives CDR1 SQVTM, CDR2 ANQGSEA. The CDR3 runs 12 residues. The CDR3 spells CSVDQGARGEYF. Written as DNA, the CDR3 is TGCAGCGTTGACCAGGGGGCTAGAGGGGAGTACTTC. The full variable domain, with the rest looked up from reference TRBV29-1 and TRBJ2-5, is SAVISQKPSRDICQRGTSLTIQCQVDSQVTMMFWYRQQPGQSLTLIATANQGSEATYESGFVIDKFPISRPNLTFSTLTVSNMSPEDSSIYLCSVDQGARGEYFGPGTRLLVL.

This rearrangement joins TRBV7-2 to TRBJ2-1; TRBD2 matches at 9 bases. CDR3 length: 18 amino acids. V dropped 2 bases and J dropped 0; count of bases not matched to a gene: 8. CDR1 is SGHTA, CDR2 FQGNSA, per germline. In nucleotides, the CDR3 is TGTGCCAGCAGCTTAAGGCGACTAGCGGCGGACTCCTACAATGAGCAGTTCTTC. This encodes CASSLRRLAADSYNEQFF.